This T cell receptor beta chain was retrieved from a study of CD8+ T cells in alopecia areata (dated by TCRdb to the late 2010s). Context from the whole study: The treated patients took part in an open-label pilot trial in which moderate-to-severe alopecia areata was treated with oral tofacitinib at 5 to 10 mg twice daily. Tofacitinib was administered for 6 to 18 months, and 6 months of follow-up off drug were then conducted to assess delayed response and recurrence. In treated patients, disease severity was measured using the SALT score, which gives the percentage of scalp surface area affected. To study T cell clonal expansion in alopecia areata, the researchers applied high-throughput TCRbeta sequencing to both the C3H/HeJ mouse model and human patients. In humans, TCRbeta sequencing was performed on scalp tissue and on sorted CD4+ and CD8+ peripheral blood T cells from healthy controls and from patients with patchy or totalis/universalis alopecia areata. Tofacitinib-treated patients had biopsies at baseline and at 4 and 24 weeks of treatment, with a later scalp biopsy in several patients. Scalp clonality was compared across normal scalp (n=4), patchy alopecia areata scalp (n=8), and alopecia totalis/universalis scalp (n=8). RNA came from the PAXgene miRNA kit for fixed scalp, the miRNeasy kit for PBMCs, and the RNeasy kit for mouse skin. immunoSEQ multiplex PCR using 35 Vbeta forward primers and 13 Jbeta reverse primers was used to amplify TCRbeta CDR3 regions.

The library was obtained by the immunoSEQ multiplex PCR assay. For TCR sequencing, RNA was extracted from every sample and reverse transcribed into cDNA to serve as template. First-strand cDNA was synthesized with SuperScript III using a 2:1 mix of oligo-dT and random hexamers. A synthetic immune receptor repertoire was used to measure amplification bias, and any remaining bias was corrected computationally. Per the source publication's procedure: Raw reads were preprocessed for error removal, and CDR3 was defined according to IMGT conventions as running from the conserved cysteine to phenylalanine. Clonality was computed as 1 minus the Shannon entropy, with the entropy normalized by log2 of the number of productive unique TCRs. CD4 or CD8 identity of scalp clones was inferred by cross-referencing scalp TCRbeta sequences with sorted blood CD4 and CD8 repertoires. The clones in this table, taken by TCRdb from immuneACCESS, are in-frame only. Not every clone is retained; where verified, under half of the shortfall comes from an unresolved V gene, and the cause of the rest is unknown. The DNA was the basis for D and trimming; V, J and clone size are from that table. In this sample the table shows 150,000 to 200,000 clones, 58% of which occur a single time. The biggest ten clones account for around 15% of the sample.

With regard to this clone: Its cognate antigen has yet to be identified. Per-base qualities were not stored, and no clone one base away is much larger.

Here is what the overall study found, with its caveats: Scalp clonality and the number of expanded CD8+ clones among the top 100 scalp clones were significantly decreased by tofacitinib. Because the treated cohort was small and included a single nonresponder, larger studies are needed to assess links between baseline CD8+ expansion and response. Unlike mouse skin, which is dominated by gammadelta T cells, normal human skin has resident alphabeta T cells that are also sequenced, and this complicates analysis of the scalp TCR repertoire. Compared with normal scalp, lesional scalp had higher clonality and more expanded CD8+ clones, particularly in alopecia totalis/universalis, a pattern that suggests antigenic drive. Many expanded lesional clones were found to persist in scalp and blood during tofacitinib treatment, and relapse after treatment cessation may be partly explained by this persistence. Shared TCR sequences between patients were less evident than in mice, which may be partly attributable to HLA diversity in the patient population.

In the paper's terms, the treatment or condition label means: oral pan-JAK inhibitor, 5-10 mg twice daily. Peripheral blood and lesional scalp punch biopsies were obtained from patients with alopecia areata. PBMCs were isolated by density centrifugation and stained for CD3, CD4 and CD8, and CD4+ and CD8+ T cells were sorted on a FACSAria. The germline V gene specifies MGHRA as CDR1 and YSYEKL as CDR2. From cysteine to phenylalanine, the CDR3 is 15 amino acids long. Kept here is only the CDR3 DNA, which spans 45 bases and is read in frame from base 1. From V the trimming removes 6 bases and from J it removes 2 bases, while the gene matches leave 6 bases of the junction unaccounted for.

This specimen was CD4+ T cells sorted from blood, taken at approximately week 60, from a patient treated with tofacitinib. The sequence links TRBV4-1 to TRBJ2-7; 11 central nucleotides agree with TRBD2. This clonotype was obtained from a human donor with alopecia areata. CDR3 reads: CASSLETSGAYEQYF. The DNA sequence follows: TGCGCCAGCAGTTTAGAGACTAGCGGGGCCTACGAGCAGTACTTC.